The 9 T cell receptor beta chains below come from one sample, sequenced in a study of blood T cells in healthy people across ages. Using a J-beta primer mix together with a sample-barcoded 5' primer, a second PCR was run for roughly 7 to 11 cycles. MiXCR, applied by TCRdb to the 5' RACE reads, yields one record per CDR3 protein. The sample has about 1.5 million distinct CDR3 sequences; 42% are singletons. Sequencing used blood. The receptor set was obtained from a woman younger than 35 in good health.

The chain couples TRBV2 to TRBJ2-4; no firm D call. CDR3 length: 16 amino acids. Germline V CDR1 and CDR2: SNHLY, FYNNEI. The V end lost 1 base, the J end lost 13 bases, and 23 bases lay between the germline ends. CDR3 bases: TGTGCCAGCAGTGAAGTAAGTCAGTATCCCTACAATGAGCAGTACTTC. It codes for CASSEVSQYPYNEQYF.

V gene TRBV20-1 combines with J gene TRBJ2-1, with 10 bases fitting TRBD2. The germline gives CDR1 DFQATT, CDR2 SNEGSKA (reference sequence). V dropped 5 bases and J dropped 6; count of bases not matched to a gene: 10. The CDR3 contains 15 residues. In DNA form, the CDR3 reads TGCAGTGCTGGGGCCCCTAGCGGGAGCAGCAATGAGCAGTTCTTC. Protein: CSAGAPSGSSNEQFF.

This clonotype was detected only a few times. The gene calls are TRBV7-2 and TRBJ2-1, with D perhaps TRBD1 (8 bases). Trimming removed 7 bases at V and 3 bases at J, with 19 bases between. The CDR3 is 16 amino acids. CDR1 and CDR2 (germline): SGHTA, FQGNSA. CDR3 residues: CASNWGGGTGYNEQFF. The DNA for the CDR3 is TGTGCCAGCAACTGGGGAGGGGGGACAGGCTACAATGAGCAGTTCTTC.

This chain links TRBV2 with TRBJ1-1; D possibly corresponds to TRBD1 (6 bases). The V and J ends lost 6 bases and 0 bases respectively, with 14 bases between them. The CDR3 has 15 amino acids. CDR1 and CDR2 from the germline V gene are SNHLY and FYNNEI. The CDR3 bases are TGTGCCAGCAGGGCGGACGACAGGCTGAACACTGAAGCTTTCTTT. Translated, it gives CASRADDRLNTEAFF. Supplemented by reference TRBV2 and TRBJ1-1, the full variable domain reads EPEVTQTPSHQVTQMGQEVILRCVPISNHLYFYWYRQILGQKVEFLVSFYNNEISEKSEIFDDQFSVERPDGSNFTLKIRSTKLEDSAMYFCASRADDRLNTEAFFGQGTRLTVV.

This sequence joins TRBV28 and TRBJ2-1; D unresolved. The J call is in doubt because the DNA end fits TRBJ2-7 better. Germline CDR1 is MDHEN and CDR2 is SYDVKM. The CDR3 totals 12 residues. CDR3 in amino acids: CASRAPYNEQYF. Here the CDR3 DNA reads TGTGCCAGCAGAGCTCCATACAATGAGCAGTACTTC.

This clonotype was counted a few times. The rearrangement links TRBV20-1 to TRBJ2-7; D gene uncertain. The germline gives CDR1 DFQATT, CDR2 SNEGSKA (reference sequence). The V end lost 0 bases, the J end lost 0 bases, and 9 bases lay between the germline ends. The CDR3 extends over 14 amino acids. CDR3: CSARDPRASYEQYF. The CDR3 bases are TGCAGTGCTAGAGATCCCCGGGCCTCCTACGAGCAGTACTTC.

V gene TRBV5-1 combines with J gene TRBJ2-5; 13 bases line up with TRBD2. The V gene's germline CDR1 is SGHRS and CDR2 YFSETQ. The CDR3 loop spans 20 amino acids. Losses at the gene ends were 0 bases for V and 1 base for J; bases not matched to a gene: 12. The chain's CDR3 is CASSLAWQTGLAGPQETQYF. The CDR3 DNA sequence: TGCGCCAGCAGCTTGGCCTGGCAGACGGGACTAGCGGGACCCCAAGAGACCCAGTACTTC.

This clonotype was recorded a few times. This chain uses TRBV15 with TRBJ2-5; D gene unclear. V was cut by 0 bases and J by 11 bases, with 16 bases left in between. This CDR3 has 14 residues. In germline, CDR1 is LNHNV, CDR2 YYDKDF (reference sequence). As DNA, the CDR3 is TGTGCCACCAGCAGAGATAACAGCCTAAATGAGCAGTACTTC. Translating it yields CATSRDNSLNEQYF. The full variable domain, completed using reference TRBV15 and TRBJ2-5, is DAMVIQNPRYQVTQFGKPVTLSCSQTLNHNVMYWYQQKSSQAPKLLFHYYDKDFNNEADTPDNFQSRRPNTSFCFLDIRSPGLGDTAMYLCATSRDNSLNEQYFGPGTRLLVL.

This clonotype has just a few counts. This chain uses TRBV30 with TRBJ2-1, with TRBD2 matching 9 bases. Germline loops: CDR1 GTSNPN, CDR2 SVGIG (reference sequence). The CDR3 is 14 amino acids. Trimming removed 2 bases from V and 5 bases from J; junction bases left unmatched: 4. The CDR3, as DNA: TGTGCCTGGAGTCCAGGACTAGCGAACAATGAGCAGTTCTTC. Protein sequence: CAWSPGLANNEQFF. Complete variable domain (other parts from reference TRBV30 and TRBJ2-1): SQTIHQWPATLVQPVGSPLSLECTVEGTSNPNLYWYRQAAGRGLQLLFYSVGIGQISSEVPQNLSASRPQDRQFILSSKKLLLSDSGFYLCAWSPGLANNEQFFGPGTRLTVL.